This TCR beta chain is from a study of blood T cell repertoires in COVID-19. At the level of the study: Researchers got acute and convalescent COVID-19 samples from the United States, Italy and Spain. T cells, B-cell-depleted T cells, or PBMCs provided the cDNA or gDNA that served as material.

Original analysis: Amplification from reference gene primers served as the basis for estimated nucleated cell counts. Assay: immunoSEQ multiplex PCR; the TCRdb copy retains only in-frame clones and omits some. V, J and clone size were drawn from that table, and D and trimming were deduced from the DNA. The table records around 290,000 clones, just over 90% of them present only once. The Seattle patients joined while their infection was active and were tracked longitudinally afterward. Per the germline V gene, CDR1 is SGHDN and CDR2 is FVKESK. This CDR3 has 15 residues. After removal of 0 bases from V and 8 bases from J, the junction contained 5 bases not matched to a gene.

Sequencing input: peripheral blood. The receptor comes from a woman aged 25 to 39 with COVID-19, enrolled during active disease. This chain joins TRBV14 and TRBJ2-1; 9 bases fit TRBD2. The chain's CDR3 is CASSQDLAGIYEQFF. As DNA, the CDR3 is TGTGCCAGCAGCCAAGATCTAGCGGGAATCTATGAGCAGTTCTTC.